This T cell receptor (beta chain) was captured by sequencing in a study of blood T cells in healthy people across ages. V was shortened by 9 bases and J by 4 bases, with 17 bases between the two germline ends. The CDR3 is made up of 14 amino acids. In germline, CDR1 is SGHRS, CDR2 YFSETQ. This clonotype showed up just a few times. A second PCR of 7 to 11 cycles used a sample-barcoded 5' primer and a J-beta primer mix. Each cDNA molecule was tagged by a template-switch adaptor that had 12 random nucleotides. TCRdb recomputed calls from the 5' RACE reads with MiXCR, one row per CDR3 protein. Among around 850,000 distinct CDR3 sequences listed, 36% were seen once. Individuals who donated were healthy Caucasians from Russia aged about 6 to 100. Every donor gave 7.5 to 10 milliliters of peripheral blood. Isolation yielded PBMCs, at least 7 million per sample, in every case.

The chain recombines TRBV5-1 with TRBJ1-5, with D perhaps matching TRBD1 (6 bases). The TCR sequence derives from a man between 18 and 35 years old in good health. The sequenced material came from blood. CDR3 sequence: CANPGDTNNQPQHF. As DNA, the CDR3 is TGCGCCAACCCGGGGGACACGAATAATCAGCCCCAGCATTTT. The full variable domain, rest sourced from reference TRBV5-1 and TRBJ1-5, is KAGVTQTPRYLIKTRGQQVTLSCSPISGHRSVSWYQQTPGQGLQFLFEYFSETQRNKGNFPGRFSGRQFSNSRSEMNVSTLELGDSALYLCANPGDTNNQPQHFGDGTRLSIL.